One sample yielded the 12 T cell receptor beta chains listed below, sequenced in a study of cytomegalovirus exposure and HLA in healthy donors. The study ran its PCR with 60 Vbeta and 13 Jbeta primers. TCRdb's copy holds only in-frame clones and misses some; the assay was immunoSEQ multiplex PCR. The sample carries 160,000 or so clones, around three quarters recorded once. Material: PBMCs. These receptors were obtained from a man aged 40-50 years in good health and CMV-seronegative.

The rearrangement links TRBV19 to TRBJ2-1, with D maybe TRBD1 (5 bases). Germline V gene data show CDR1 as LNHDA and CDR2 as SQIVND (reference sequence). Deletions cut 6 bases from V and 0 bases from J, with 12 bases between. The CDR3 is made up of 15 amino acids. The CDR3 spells CASSKGQSSYNEQFF. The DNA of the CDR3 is TGTGCCAGTAGCAAGGGGCAGAGCTCCTACAATGAGCAGTTCTTC. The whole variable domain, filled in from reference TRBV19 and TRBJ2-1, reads DGGITQSPKYLFRKEGQNVTLSCEQNLNHDAMYWYRQDPGQGLRLIYYSQIVNDFQKGDIAEGYSVSREKKESFPLTVTSAQKNPTAFYLCASSKGQSSYNEQFFGPGTRLTVL.

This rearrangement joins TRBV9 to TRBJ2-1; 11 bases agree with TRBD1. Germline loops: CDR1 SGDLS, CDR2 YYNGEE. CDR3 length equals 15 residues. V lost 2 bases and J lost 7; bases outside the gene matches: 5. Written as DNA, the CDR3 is TGTGCCAGCAGCGTCAGGACAGGGGGCGCGAATGAGCAGTTCTTC. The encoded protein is CASSVRTGGANEQFF.

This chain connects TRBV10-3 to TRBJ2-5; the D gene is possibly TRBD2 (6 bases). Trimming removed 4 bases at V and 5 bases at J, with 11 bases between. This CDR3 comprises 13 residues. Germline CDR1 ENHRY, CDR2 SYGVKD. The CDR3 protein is CAISARESETQYF. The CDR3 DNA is TGTGCCATCAGTGCGCGGGAAAGCGAGACCCAGTACTTC.

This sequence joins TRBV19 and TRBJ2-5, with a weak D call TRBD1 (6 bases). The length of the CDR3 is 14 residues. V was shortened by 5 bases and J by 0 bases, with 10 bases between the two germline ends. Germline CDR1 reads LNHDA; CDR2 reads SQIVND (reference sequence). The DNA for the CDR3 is TGTGCCAGTAGTGCACAGGGTTACCAAGAGACCCAGTACTTC. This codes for CASSAQGYQETQYF.

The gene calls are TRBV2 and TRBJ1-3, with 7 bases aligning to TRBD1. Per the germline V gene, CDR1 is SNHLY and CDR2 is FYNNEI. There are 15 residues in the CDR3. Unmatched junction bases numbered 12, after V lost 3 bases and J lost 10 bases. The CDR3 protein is CASSDSGQAFGTIYF. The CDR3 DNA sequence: TGTGCCAGCAGTGATAGTGGACAGGCCTTTGGGACCATATATTTT.

DNA of the CDR3: TGCGCCAGCAGCGCAGGGGGTAACACTGAAGCTTTCTTT. It codes for CASSAGGNTEAFF. V usage is TRBV4-1 and J usage is TRBJ1-1; 7 bases agree with TRBD1. The CDR3 runs 13 residues. J lost 2 bases, V lost 5 bases, and 2 bases had no gene match. Looked up from germline, CDR1 is MGHRA and CDR2 is YSYEKL.

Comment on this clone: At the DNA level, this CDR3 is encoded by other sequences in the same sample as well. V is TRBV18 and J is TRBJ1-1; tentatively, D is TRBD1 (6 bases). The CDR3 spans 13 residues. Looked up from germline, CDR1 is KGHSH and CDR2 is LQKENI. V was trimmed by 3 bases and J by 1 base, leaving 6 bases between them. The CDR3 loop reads CASSPGQNTEAFF. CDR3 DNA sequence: TGTGCCAGCTCACCGGGACAGAACACTGAAGCTTTCTTT.

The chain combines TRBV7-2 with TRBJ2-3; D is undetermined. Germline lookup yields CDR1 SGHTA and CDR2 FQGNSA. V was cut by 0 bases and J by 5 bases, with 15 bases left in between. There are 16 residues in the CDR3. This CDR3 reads CASSLALLVEIDTQYF. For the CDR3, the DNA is TGTGCCAGCAGCTTAGCGCTGTTAGTGGAGATAGATACGCAGTATTTT.

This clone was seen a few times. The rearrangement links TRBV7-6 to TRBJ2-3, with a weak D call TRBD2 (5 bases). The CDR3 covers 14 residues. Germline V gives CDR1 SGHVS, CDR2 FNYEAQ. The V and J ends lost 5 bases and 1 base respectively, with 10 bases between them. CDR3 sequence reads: CASSRDSGTDTQYF. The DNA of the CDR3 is TGTGCCAGCAGCAGGGATAGCGGCACAGATACGCAGTATTTT.

CDR3 region: CASSERPLAVQPQHF. DNA of the CDR3: TGTGCCAGCAGTGAAAGGCCTTTGGCGGTTCAGCCCCAGCATTTT. The chain combines TRBV6-1 with TRBJ1-5; D is unresolved. CDR1 is MNHNS, CDR2 SASEGT, per germline. The CDR3 is 15 amino acids. V lost 2 bases to trimming and J lost 6 bases, with 14 bases between them.

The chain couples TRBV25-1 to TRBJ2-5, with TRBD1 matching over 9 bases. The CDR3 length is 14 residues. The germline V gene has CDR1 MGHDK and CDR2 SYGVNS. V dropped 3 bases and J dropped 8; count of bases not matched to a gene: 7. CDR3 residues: CASSDPGQGGTQYF. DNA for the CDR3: TGTGCCAGCAGTGACCCGGGACAGGGAGGCACCCAGTACTTC.

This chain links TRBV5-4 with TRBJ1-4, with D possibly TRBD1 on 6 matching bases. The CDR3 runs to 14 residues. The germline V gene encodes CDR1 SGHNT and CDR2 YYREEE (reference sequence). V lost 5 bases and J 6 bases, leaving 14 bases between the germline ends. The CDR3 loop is CASSLQGRDEKLFF. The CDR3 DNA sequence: TGTGCCAGCAGTCTACAGGGAAGGGATGAAAAACTGTTTTTT.